This T cell receptor beta chain was obtained from a study of response to subunit inactivated influenza vaccine. Notes on the study in general: Seasonal influenza vaccination, on each occasion, was suggested by the authors to recruit few new T cells.

TCRdb used MiXCR to reprocess the RT-PCR reads, holding one entry per CDR3 protein. The sample has over 150,000 distinct CDR3 sequences, approximately 8.7% seen once. Regarding this clonotype: Its target is not known.

Germline V gene lookup returns CDR1 MNHEY and CDR2 SMNVEV (reference sequence). The CDR3 runs 15 residues. Trimming took 0 bases from V and 3 from J, leaving 12 bases between them. This clonotype originated in a man in his forties or fifties who received an inactivated influenza vaccine. This sequence joins TRBV27 and TRBJ2-7; the D is unclear. This specimen consisted of non-naive T cells sorted from PBMCs, obtained on the day of vaccination. CDR3 DNA sequence: TGTGCCAGCAGTTTATCGGCGGCCCTCTTCTACGAGCAGTACTTC. Its protein is CASSLSAALFYEQYF.